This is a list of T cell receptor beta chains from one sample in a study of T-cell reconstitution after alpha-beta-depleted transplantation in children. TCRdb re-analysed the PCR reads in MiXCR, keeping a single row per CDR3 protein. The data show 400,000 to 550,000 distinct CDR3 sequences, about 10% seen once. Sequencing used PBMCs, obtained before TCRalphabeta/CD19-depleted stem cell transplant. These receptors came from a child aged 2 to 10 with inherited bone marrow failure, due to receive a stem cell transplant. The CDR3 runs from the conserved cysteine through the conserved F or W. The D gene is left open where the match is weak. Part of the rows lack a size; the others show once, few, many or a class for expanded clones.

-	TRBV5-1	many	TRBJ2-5	CASSSPWTDQETQYF	TGCGCCAGCAGCAGCCCCTGGACGGACCAAGAGACCCAGTACTTC
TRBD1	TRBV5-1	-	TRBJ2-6	CASSLVGTGSWGANVLTF	TGCGCCAGCAGCTTGGTCGGGACAGGATCGTGGGGGGCCAACGTCCTGACTTTC
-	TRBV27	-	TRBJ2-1	CASSLSAHNEQFF	TGTGCCAGCAGTTTATCGGCACATAATGAGCAGTTCTTC
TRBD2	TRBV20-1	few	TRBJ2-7	CSASGREGSYEQYF	TGCAGTGCTAGTGGGCGGGAGGGCTCCTACGAGCAGTACTTC
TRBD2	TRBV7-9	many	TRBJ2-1	CASSAGLAVYNEQFF	TGTGCCAGCAGCGCGGGACTAGCAGTCTACAATGAGCAGTTCTTC
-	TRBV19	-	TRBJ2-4	CASNWGNIQYF	TGTGCCAGTAATTGGGGAAACATTCAGTACTTC
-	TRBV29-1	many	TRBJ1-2	CSVEPGGPTYGYTF	TGCAGCGTTGAACCCGGGGGGCCAACCTATGGCTACACCTTC
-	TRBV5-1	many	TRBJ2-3	CASSLVDFTDTQYF	TGCGCCAGCAGCTTGGTAGACTTCACAGATACGCAGTATTTT
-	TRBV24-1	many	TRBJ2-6	CAKEGGSGANVLTF	TGTGCCAAAGAGGGGGGCTCTGGGGCCAACGTCCTGACTTTC
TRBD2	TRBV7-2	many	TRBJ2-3	CASSLDAGGFAPQYF	TGTGCCAGCAGCTTAGATGCGGGAGGGTTTGCCCCGCAGTATTTT
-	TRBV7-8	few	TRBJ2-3	CASSLRAGLSTDTQYF	TGTGCCAGCAGCCTAAGAGCGGGCCTAAGTACAGATACGCAGTATTTT
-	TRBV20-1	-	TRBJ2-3	CSARVSGTQYF	TGCAGTGCTAGAGTATCGGGAACGCAGTATTTT
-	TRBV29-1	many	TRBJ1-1	CSVARSGALNTEAFF	TGCAGCGTAGCCCGATCGGGGGCCTTGAACACTGAAGCTTTCTTT
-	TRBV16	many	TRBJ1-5	CASSLSPVSNQPQHF	TGTGCCAGCAGCCTAAGTCCAGTTAGCAATCAGCCCCAGCATTTT
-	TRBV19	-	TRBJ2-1	CASSIASRSYNEQFF	TGTGCCAGTAGTATCGCCTCGCGCTCCTACAATGAGCAGTTCTTC
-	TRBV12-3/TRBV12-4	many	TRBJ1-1	CASSLGGGRTEAFF	TGTGCCAGCAGTTTGGGAGGGGGTAGGACTGAAGCTTTCTTT
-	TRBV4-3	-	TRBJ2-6	CASSQDSSVLTF	TGCGCCAGCAGCCAAGACTCCTCCGTCCTGACTTTC
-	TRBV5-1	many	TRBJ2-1	CASSLFGGGAYNEQFF	TGCGCCAGCAGCTTGTTTGGGGGAGGAGCCTACAATGAGCAGTTCTTC
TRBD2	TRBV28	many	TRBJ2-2	CASSLGLAGSSGELFF	TGTGCCAGCAGTCTCGGACTAGCGGGCTCTTCCGGGGAGCTGTTTTTT
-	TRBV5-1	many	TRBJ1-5	CASSPGDSDSNQPQHF	TGCGCCAGCAGCCCGGGTGACAGCGATAGCAATCAGCCCCAGCATTTT
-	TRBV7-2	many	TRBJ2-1	CASTPYNEQFF	TGTGCCAGCACCCCATACAATGAGCAGTTCTTC
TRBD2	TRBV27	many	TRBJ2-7	CASSLAPPEREDYEQYF	TGTGCCAGCAGTTTAGCCCCGCCGGAGCGGGAGGACTACGAGCAGTACTTC
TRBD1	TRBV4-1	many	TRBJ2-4	CASREGPRDSKNIQYF	TGCGCCAGCAGGGAAGGGCCCCGGGACAGCAAAAACATTCAGTACTTC
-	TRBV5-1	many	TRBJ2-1	CASSTGQMSSYNEQFF	TGCGCCAGCAGCACCGGACAGATGAGCTCCTACAATGAGCAGTTCTTC